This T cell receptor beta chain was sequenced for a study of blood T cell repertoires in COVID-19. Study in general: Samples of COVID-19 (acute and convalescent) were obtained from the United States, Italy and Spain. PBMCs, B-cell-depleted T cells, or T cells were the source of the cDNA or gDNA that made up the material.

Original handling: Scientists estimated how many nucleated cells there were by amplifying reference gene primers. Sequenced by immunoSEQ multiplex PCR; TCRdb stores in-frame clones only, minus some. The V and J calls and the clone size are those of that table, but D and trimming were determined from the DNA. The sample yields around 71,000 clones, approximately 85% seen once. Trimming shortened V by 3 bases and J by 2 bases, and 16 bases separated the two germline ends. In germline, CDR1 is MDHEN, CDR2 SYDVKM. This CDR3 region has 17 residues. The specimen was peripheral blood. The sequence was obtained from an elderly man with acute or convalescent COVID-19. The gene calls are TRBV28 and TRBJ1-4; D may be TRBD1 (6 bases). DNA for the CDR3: TGTGCCAGCAGTTTGAGAACAGGGAGTCCGACTAATGAAAAACTGTTTTTT. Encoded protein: CASSLRTGSPTNEKLFF.